This T cell receptor beta chain emerged from a study of vaccination and CD4 T cells after COVID-19. V was shortened by 3 bases and J by 6 bases, with 17 bases between the two germline ends. The V gene's germline CDR1 is SNHLY and CDR2 FYNNEI. This CDR3 is 15 amino acids long. Researchers used the Oncomine TCR Beta short-read assay to sequence DNA from cultured CD4+ T cells. TCRdb ran MiXCR on the PCR reads and lists one entry per CDR3 protein. The data hold fewer than 4,000 distinct CDR3 sequences, with 77% observed a single time. About this clonotype itself: Its antigen is not known.

The treatment: approximately 9-day PBMC culture with coronavirus spike peptide pools or control peptides (ViraFEST assay). The receptor was isolated from a human donor who had recovered from COVID-19. The sample was CD4+ T cells from blood, cultured in vitro. This chain connects TRBV2 to TRBJ1-2; weak D call: TRBD1 (6 bases). CDR3 region: CASSEGGGSLDGYTF. The CDR3 DNA is TGTGCCAGCAGTGAGGGGGGGGGCAGCCTGGATGGCTACACCTTC.